A single sample gave rise to the 17 T cell receptor beta chains below, sequenced in a study of blood T cells in healthy people across ages. Combining a sample-barcoded 5' primer with a J-beta primer mix, a second PCR ran for about 7 to 11 cycles. TCRdb ran MiXCR on the 5' RACE reads and lists one entry per CDR3 protein. There are some 800,000 distinct CDR3 sequences in the sample; approximately 48% occur only once, and roughly 18% lies in the top ten. The specimen sequenced was blood. The receptors derive from a man aged 55 to 70 in good health.

This clonotype was recorded a few times. The rearrangement links TRBV12-3 or TRBV12-4 to TRBJ2-5; D unresolved. V gave up 3 bases and J gave up 3 bases, with 8 bases separating them. This CDR3 region has 13 residues. The CDR3 bases are TGTGCCAGCAGTTTCGAGCCGGAAGAGACCCAGTACTTC. Translating gives CASSFEPEETQYF.

The V and J genes are TRBV6-2 or TRBV6-3 and TRBJ2-7; 10 positions agree with TRBD1. Germline V gene lookup returns CDR1 MNHEY and CDR2 SVGEGT. J was trimmed by 4 bases and V by 8 bases; bases with no gene match: 8. This CDR3 region has 14 residues. The CDR3 DNA reads as TGTGCCAGCTGGACCGGGACAGGGGAGTACGAGCAGTACTTC. Protein: CASWTGTGEYEQYF.

The chain is built from TRBV20-1 and TRBJ1-6; 7 nucleotides match TRBD1. The germline V gene encodes CDR1 DFQATT and CDR2 SNEGSKA (reference sequence). This CDR3 contains 14 residues. With V trimmed by 7 bases and J by 8 bases, 11 bases remained unmatched. The chain's CDR3 is CSVRQGRVDSPLHF. CDR3 sequence (DNA): TGCAGTGTCAGACAGGGTAGGGTCGATTCACCCCTCCACTTT.

About this clonotype itself: With a much larger clone just one base away, this may be a read error. The chain has TRBV12-3 or TRBV12-4 and TRBJ2-1; the D is unclear. The CDR3 length is 12 residues. V shed 1 base and J shed 10 bases, with 8 bases lying between them. The CDR3 sequence: CASSLDNYEQFF. In DNA form, the CDR3 reads TGTGCCAGCAGTTTAGACAACTACGAGCAGTTCTTC.

This clonotype was seen a handful of times. The rearrangement uses TRBV7-2 and TRBJ2-1; D unresolved. This CDR3 spans 15 amino acids. The V gene's germline CDR1 is SGHTA and CDR2 FQGNSA. V was trimmed by 3 bases and J by 8 bases, leaving 17 bases between them. CDR3 DNA sequence: TGTGCCAGCAGCTTTTCCCCCGTAGCTCTCGATGAGCAGTTCTTC. Translated: CASSFSPVALDEQFF.

This chain links TRBV20-1 with TRBJ2-6, with 7 positions matching TRBD2. J gave up 2 bases and V 0 bases, and 4 bases lay outside the gene matches. The CDR3 is made up of 16 amino acids. Germline CDR1 and CDR2: DFQATT and SNEGSKA (reference sequence). This chain's CDR3 is CSAREPGRAGANVLTF. CDR3 in DNA: TGCAGTGCTAGAGAGCCAGGGAGGGCTGGGGCCAACGTCCTGACTTTC.

The V and J genes are TRBV7-2 and TRBJ2-1; 7 bases align to TRBD2. Germline lookup yields CDR1 SGHTA and CDR2 FQGNSA. With 5 bases clipped from V and 5 bases from J, the junction kept 12 bases outside the gene matches. CDR3 length: 16 residues. DNA of the CDR3: TGTGCCAGCAGCCCTTCCCTTCAGCGGGGAAACAATGAGCAGTTCTTC. Translation gives CASSPSLQRGNNEQFF. The entire variable domain, with the rest obtained from reference TRBV7-2 and TRBJ2-1, is as follows: GAGVSQSPSNKVTEKGKDVELRCDPISGHTALYWYRQSLGQGLEFLIYFQGNSAPDKSGLPSDRFSAERTGGSVSTLTIQRTQQEDSAVYLCASSPSLQRGNNEQFFGPGTRLTVL.

This clonotype was seen only a few times. This rearrangement joins TRBV20-1 to TRBJ2-5; 8 bases are a match to TRBD1. The germline gives CDR1 DFQATT, CDR2 SNEGSKA (reference sequence). Germline trimming cut 0 bases from V and 5 bases from J; bases unmatched to any gene: 5. The CDR3 has 14 amino acids. CDR3 bases: TGCAGTGCTAGAGATCAGGGGGCCGGGGAGACCCAGTACTTC. This translates into CSARDQGAGETQYF.

This clonotype was seen a handful of times. The chain recombines TRBV7-8 with TRBJ2-1; TRBD1 matches at 9 bases. Per the germline V gene, CDR1 is SGHVS and CDR2 is FQNEAQ. V trimming: 5 bases; J trimming: 6 bases; junction bases outside the gene matches: 8. The CDR3 runs 15 residues. CDR3: CASSNPGQGANEQFF. Here the CDR3 DNA reads TGTGCCAGCAGCAATCCGGGACAGGGAGCCAATGAGCAGTTCTTC. The entire variable domain, with the rest obtained from reference TRBV7-8 and TRBJ2-1, is as follows: GAGVSQSPRYKVAKRGQDVALRCDPISGHVSLFWYQQALGQGPEFLTYFQNEAQLDKSGLPSDRFFAERPEGSVSTLKIQRTQQEDSAVYLCASSNPGQGANEQFFGPGTRLTVL.

This chain uses TRBV7-2 with TRBJ2-2; 14 nucleotides align to TRBD2. Germline CDR1 is SGHTA and CDR2 is FQGNSA. Unmatched junction bases numbered 6, after V lost 2 bases and J lost 4 bases. The length of the CDR3 is 18 residues. The chain's CDR3 is CASSLRLAGGTSTGELFF. DNA for the CDR3: TGTGCCAGCAGCTTACGACTAGCGGGGGGGACTTCCACCGGGGAGCTGTTTTTT.

Ten or more counts support this clonotype. Given a much more abundant clone one base away, this may be a read error. The CDR3 nucleotides are TGCAGTGCCCCCTTGACAGGCCGGAATGAGCAGTACTTC. Translated: CSAPLTGRNEQYF. The genes are TRBV20-1 and TRBJ2-5, with a tentative D call TRBD1 (6 bases). This CDR3 comprises 13 residues. CDR1 and CDR2 from the germline V gene are DFQATT and SNEGSKA (reference sequence). Trimming took 6 bases from V and 11 from J, leaving 22 bases between them.

This clonotype was picked up a small number of times. This chain uses TRBV15 with TRBJ2-3, with unresolved D. V was trimmed by 7 bases and J by 1 base, leaving 9 bases between them. Germline V gene lookup returns CDR1 LNHNV and CDR2 YYDKDF (reference sequence). The CDR3 covers 13 residues. The CDR3 coding sequence is TGTGCCACCAACTGGCAACGCACAGATACGCAGTATTTT. This gives the protein CATNWQRTDTQYF.

The rearrangement uses TRBV29-1 and TRBJ2-3, with 7 bases lining up with TRBD1. V gave up 6 bases and J gave up 0 bases; unmatched junction bases: 6. CDR3 length: 14 residues. The germline gives CDR1 SQVTM, CDR2 ANQGSEA. The CDR3 region is CSVKTGQSTDTQYF. The CDR3 DNA sequence: TGCAGCGTCAAGACGGGACAGAGCACAGATACGCAGTATTTT.

The sample holds many counts of this clonotype. The chain combines TRBV20-1 with TRBJ2-7; D might be TRBD2 (6 bases). Trimming took 0 bases from V and 5 from J, leaving 17 bases between them. CDR1 is DFQATT and CDR2 is SNEGSKA in the germline V gene (reference sequence). This CDR3 has 15 amino acids. This CDR3 reads CSARDLPLRGNEQYF. The CDR3 bases are TGCAGTGCTAGAGATCTCCCCCTCCGGGGGAACGAGCAGTACTTC.

This clonotype was observed a few times. J is TRBJ2-1 and V is TRBV20-1; 11 bases are shared with TRBD2. The CDR3 spans 17 residues. Germline V gene lookup returns CDR1 DFQATT and CDR2 SNEGSKA (reference sequence). V gave up 0 bases and J gave up 7 bases; unmatched junction bases: 11. This chain's CDR3 is CSARDRGSGGAGNEQFF. The DNA of the CDR3 is TGCAGTGCTAGAGATCGGGGTAGCGGGGGGGCAGGGAATGAGCAGTTCTTC.

The genes are TRBV29-1 and TRBJ2-5, with TRBD1 identical over 9 bases. From germline, CDR1 is SQVTM and CDR2 ANQGSEA. This CDR3 spans 12 amino acids. V lost 6 bases and J lost 1; bases outside the gene matches: 0. The CDR3, as DNA: TGCAGCGTACAGGGGGCCCAAGAGACCCAGTACTTC. Translating gives CSVQGAQETQYF.

V usage is TRBV20-1 and J usage is TRBJ2-3; either TRBD1 or TRBD2 may fit D (6 bases each). The CDR3 contains 14 residues. Trimming took off 2 bases at V and 2 bases at J, with 11 bases between the two ends. The germline gives CDR1 DFQATT, CDR2 SNEGSKA (reference sequence). The CDR3 here is CSARRRGVTDTQYF. The CDR3 coding sequence is TGCAGTGCTAGAAGGAGGGGGGTCACAGATACGCAGTATTTT.